This is a list of T cell receptor beta chains from one sample in a study of blood T cell repertoires in COVID-19. Clones were sequenced by immunoSEQ multiplex PCR, and TCRdb holds only the in-frame ones, with some missing. Of around 220,000 clones listed, about 90% were seen once; the top ten hold 1.5% to 2%. Source material: PBMCs or T cells enriched from blood (not recorded which). The receptors stem from a woman aged 18-30 years who had recovered from COVID-19. The CDR3 runs from the conserved cysteine through the conserved F or W. Each record gives: clone size, J gene, V gene, CDR3 length, D gene, CDR3 protein, CDR3 DNA. The D gene is left open where the match is weak. Not all rows give a size; the values are once, few, many and, for expanded clones, a class.

-	TRBJ1-4	TRBV3-1/TRBV3-2	16	-	CASSPWMSSEGEKLFF	TGTGCCAGCAGCCCATGGATGTCATCGGAGGGTGAAAAACTGTTTTTT
-	TRBJ2-5	TRBV21-1	18	-	CASSKELREGPSGETQYF	TGTGCCAGCAGCAAAGAGTTGCGGGAGGGCCCCTCGGGGGAGACCCAGTACTTC
-	TRBJ1-2	TRBV19	12	-	CASRWSDLGRGF	TGTGCCAGTAGATGGTCGGATTTGGGCAGGGGCTTC
-	TRBJ2-3	TRBV7-9	15	-	CASSIQSTRTDTQYF	TGTGCCAGCAGCATACAGAGCACCCGCACAGATACGCAGTATTTT
-	TRBJ2-7	TRBV5-8	16	TRBD1	CASTLPGQGGSYEQYF	TGTGCCAGCACCTTACCTGGACAGGGTGGCTCCTACGAGCAGTACTTC
-	TRBJ2-5	TRBV27	14	-	CASSFWGPQETQYF	TGTGCCAGCAGTTTTTGGGGGCCCCAAGAGACCCAGTACTTC
-	TRBJ2-7	TRBV28	17	TRBD2	CASSWYPGRDNAYEQYF	TGTGCCAGCAGTTGGTACCCCGGGAGGGACAATGCCTACGAGCAGTACTTC
few	TRBJ1-2	TRBV27	14	TRBD1	CASRLTGKAYGYTF	TGTGCCAGCAGGCTGACAGGGAAGGCCTATGGCTACACCTTC
-	TRBJ1-2	TRBV6-5	14	TRBD1	CASSRGTGGYGYTF	TGTGCCAGCAGCCGCGGGACAGGGGGCTATGGCTACACCTTC
-	TRBJ2-2	TRBV28	13	TRBD2	CASRTLAGGELFF	TGTGCCAGCAGAACTTTAGCGGGCGGGGAGCTGTTTTTT
once	TRBJ2-7	TRBV14	13	-	CASSPDRYYEQYF	TGTGCCAGCAGCCCGGACAGATACTACGAGCAGTACTTC
-	TRBJ2-2	TRBV15	16	TRBD1	CATSRTDRGYSGELFF	TGTGCCACCAGCAGAACCGACAGGGGATACTCCGGGGAGCTGTTTTTT
once	TRBJ2-2	TRBV7-9	16	-	CASSQMEGAFAGELFF	TGTGCCAGCAGCCAGATGGAGGGGGCGTTCGCCGGGGAGCTGTTTTTT
medium-sized	TRBJ2-3	TRBV6-1	15	TRBD2	CASSEIAGGTDTQYF	TGTGCCAGCAGTGAAATCGCGGGAGGTACAGATACGCAGTATTTT
-	TRBJ1-1	TRBV3-1/TRBV3-2	13	-	CASTPRVGMEAFF	TGTGCCAGCACCCCCAGGGTGGGTATGGAAGCTTTCTTT
-	TRBJ1-5	TRBV2	14	TRBD1	CASSPGQGNQPQHF	TGTGCCAGCAGCCCGGGACAGGGCAATCAGCCCCAGCATTTT
-	TRBJ2-7	TRBV5-1	14	TRBD1	CASSQDRAIYEQYF	TGCGCCAGCAGCCAGGACAGGGCGATCTACGAGCAGTACTTC
-	TRBJ1-1	TRBV2	14	-	CASIPRHRNTEAFF	TGTGCCAGCATCCCGCGACACCGCAACACTGAAGCTTTCTTT
-	TRBJ1-2	TRBV11-2	11	-	CASSSRGGYTF	TGTGCCAGCAGCTCCCGGGGGGGCTACACCTTC
-	TRBJ1-1	TRBV7-2	14	-	CASGYGLKGTEAFF	TGTGCCAGCGGATATGGGTTAAAGGGGACTGAAGCTTTCTTT
-	TRBJ2-1	TRBV24-1	18	TRBD2	CATSDPGTSDRQYNEQFF	TGTGCCACCAGTGATCCCGGGACTAGCGACCGACAATACAATGAGCAGTTCTTC
once	TRBJ1-6	TRBV5-1	15	-	CASTLGVARNSPLHF	TGCGCCAGCACCCTTGGTGTGGCGAGGAATTCACCCCTCCACTTT
once	TRBJ1-1	TRBV19	15	-	CASSIVGLGDTEAFF	TGTGCCAGTAGTATTGTCGGACTGGGAGACACTGAAGCTTTCTTT
-	TRBJ1-1	TRBV11-2	14	-	CASSLMWQNTEAFF	TGTGCCAGCAGCTTAATGTGGCAGAACACTGAAGCTTTCTTT
few	TRBJ2-7	TRBV4-3	13	-	CASSPHPGKEQYF	TGCGCCAGCAGCCCCCACCCAGGGAAAGAGCAGTACTTC
-	TRBJ1-5	TRBV28	15	-	CASSLRTYSNQPQHF	TGTGCCAGCAGTTTAAGGACATATAGCAATCAGCCCCAGCATTTT
-	TRBJ2-7	TRBV27	15	TRBD1	CASSPWDRGLGEQYF	TGTGCCAGCAGTCCATGGGACAGGGGGCTAGGAGAGCAGTACTTC
-	TRBJ2-7	TRBV18	13	-	CASSPPSSYEQYF	TGTGCCAGCTCACCACCCAGCTCCTACGAGCAGTACTTC
-	TRBJ1-6	TRBV18	13	-	CASSPGGRSPLHF	TGTGCCAGCTCACCAGGCGGGCGGTCACCCCTCCACTTT
-	TRBJ2-3	TRBV27	13	-	CASSLGLTDTQYF	TGTGCCAGCAGTTTGGGCCTCACAGATACGCAGTATTTT
-	TRBJ2-3	TRBV7-9	15	-	CASSETSLRTDTQYF	TGTGCCAGCAGCGAAACTAGCCTGAGAACAGATACGCAGTATTTT
once	TRBJ1-1	TRBV2	14	-	CASSRQGRNTEAFF	TGTGCCAGCAGTCGCCAGGGGAGGAACACTGAAGCTTTCTTT
-	TRBJ1-4	TRBV9	15	-	CASSTRGYTNEKLFF	TGTGCCAGCAGCACGAGGGGGTACACTAATGAAAAACTGTTTTTT
-	TRBJ1-1	TRBV12-3/TRBV12-4	13	-	CASSATGLRGAFF	TGTGCCAGCAGTGCAACAGGCCTCCGTGGAGCTTTCTTT
-	TRBJ2-7	TRBV28	13	TRBD2	CASSRLAVYEQYF	TGTGCCAGCAGCCGACTAGCGGTCTACGAGCAGTACTTC
-	TRBJ1-3	TRBV2	14	-	CASGEQGSGNTIYF	TGTGCCAGCGGGGAACAGGGATCTGGAAACACCATATATTTT
-	TRBJ1-5	TRBV7-8	16	TRBD1	CASSKEGDRGWEPQHF	TGTGCCAGCAGCAAAGAAGGAGACAGGGGGTGGGAGCCCCAGCATTTT
-	TRBJ1-1	TRBV7-3	15	-	CASSPSRAENTEAFF	TGTGCCAGCAGCCCGTCGAGGGCCGAGAACACTGAAGCTTTCTTT
-	TRBJ1-1	TRBV5-5	15	-	CASSLTGKGNTEAFF	TGTGCCAGCAGCTTGACAGGGAAGGGGAACACTGAAGCTTTCTTT
-	TRBJ1-1	TRBV9	15	TRBD1	CASSRTGRMNTEAFF	TGTGCCAGCAGTAGGACAGGGAGGATGAACACTGAAGCTTTCTTT
-	TRBJ1-1	TRBV7-9	16	-	CASSLGASAGMSEAFF	TGTGCCAGCAGCTTAGGGGCGAGCGCGGGGATGTCTGAAGCTTTCTTT
-	TRBJ1-2	TRBV7-2	15	-	CASSLTPGLAYGYTF	TGTGCCAGCAGCCTAACCCCCGGGTTGGCCTATGGCTACACCTTC
-	TRBJ2-7	TRBV18	15	-	CASSPPGSGPYEQYF	TGTGCCAGCTCACCCCCCGGGAGCGGTCCCTACGAGCAGTACTTC